This T cell receptor beta chain emerged from a study of read filtering for tumor transcriptome and immune sequencing. Study at large: IR-seq gave about 3.5 to 10.27 million TCR reads per sample; RNA-seq gave about 75 to 1,400. Regarding the study as a whole: In IR-seq, single-read clonotypes were roughly 82% of clonotypes but approximately 3.5% of reads.

This clonotype was detected ten times or more. Its specificity is not known. CDR3 length: 16 amino acids. Germline V gene data show CDR1 as MGHDK and CDR2 as SYGVNS. The ends lost 4 bases at V and 3 bases at J; junction bases unmatched: 7. At the time of active disease, bone marrow was collected from every patient. This library used 300 to 500 ng RNA and molecular barcoded adaptors spanning alpha/delta and beta/gamma chains. Each CDR3 protein gets one entry after TCRdb re-called the reads with MiXCR. The sample includes tens of thousands of distinct CDR3 sequences, approximately 19% seen only once; the top ten take about 14%.

The specimen sequenced was a population of CD138-negative cells sorted from bone marrow. The chain carries TRBV25-1 and TRBJ2-2, with 8 bases aligning to TRBD1. The TCR sequence derives from a donor aged 40 or older with multiple myeloma. The CDR3 here is CASSGTGGTYTGELFF. As DNA, the CDR3 is TGTGCCAGCAGTGGAACAGGGGGGACCTACACCGGGGAGCTGTTTTTT. The full variable domain, rest sourced from reference TRBV25-1 and TRBJ2-2, is EADIYQTPRYLVIGTGKKITLECSQTMGHDKMYWYQQDPGMELHLIHYSYGVNSTEKGDLSSESTVSRIRTEHFPLTLESARPSHTSQYLCASSGTGGTYTGELFFGEGSRLTVL.